This T cell receptor beta chain is from a study of T-cell reconstitution after alpha-beta-depleted transplantation in children. The trim removed 7 bases at V and 1 base at J, leaving 3 bases unmatched. CDR1 and CDR2 from the germline V gene are SNHLY and FYNNEI. CDR3 size: 13 residues. Unique molecular identifiers were used in preparing the TCRbeta library. TCRdb processed the PCR reads anew with MiXCR; each CDR3 protein has one entry. The sample includes almost 600,000 distinct CDR3 sequences, more than 20% of them seen just once. Study-level results: The study traced high day-60 TCRbeta diversity in some patients to surviving recipient T cells and thymic progenitors. T-cell counts and diversity at one year post-transplant came mainly from newly produced T cells. Several hundred expanded graft clones reportedly were the source of alpha-beta T cells about two months after transplant.

Note on this clonotype: The antigen is not known.

The clonotype comes from a boy in the first two years of life with Wiskott-Aldrich syndrome, due to receive a stem cell transplant. This rearrangement joins TRBV2 to TRBJ2-7, with TRBD2 matching over 8 bases. The starting material was PBMCs, obtained before TCRalphabeta/CD19-depleted stem cell transplant. In DNA, the CDR3 is TGTGCCAGCATGGAGCGGGAGTCCTACGAGCAGTACTTC. It codes for CASMERESYEQYF.